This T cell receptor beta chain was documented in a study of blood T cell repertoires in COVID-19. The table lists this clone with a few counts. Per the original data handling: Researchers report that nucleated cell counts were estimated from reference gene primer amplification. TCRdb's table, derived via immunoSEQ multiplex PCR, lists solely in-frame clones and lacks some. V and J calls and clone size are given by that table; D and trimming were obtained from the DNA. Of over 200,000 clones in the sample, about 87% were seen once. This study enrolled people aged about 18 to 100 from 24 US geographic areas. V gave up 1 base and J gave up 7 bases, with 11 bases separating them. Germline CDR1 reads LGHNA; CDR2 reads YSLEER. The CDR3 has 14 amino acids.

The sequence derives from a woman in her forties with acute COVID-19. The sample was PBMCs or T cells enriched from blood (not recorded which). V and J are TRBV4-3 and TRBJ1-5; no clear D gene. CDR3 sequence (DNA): TGCGCCAGCAGCCAAGGAGTGGTTCGGCAGCCCCAGCATTTT. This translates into CASSQGVVRQPQHF.